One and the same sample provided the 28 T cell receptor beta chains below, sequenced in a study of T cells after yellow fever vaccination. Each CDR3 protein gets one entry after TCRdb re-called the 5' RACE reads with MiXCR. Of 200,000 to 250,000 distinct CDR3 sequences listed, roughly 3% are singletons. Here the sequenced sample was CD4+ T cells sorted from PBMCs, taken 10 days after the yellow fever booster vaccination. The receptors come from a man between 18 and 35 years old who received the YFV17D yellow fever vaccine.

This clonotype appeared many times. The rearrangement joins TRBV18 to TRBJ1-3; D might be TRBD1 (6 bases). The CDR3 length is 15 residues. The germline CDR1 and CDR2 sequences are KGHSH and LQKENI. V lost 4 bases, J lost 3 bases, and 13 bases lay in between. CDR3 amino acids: CASSLQTQGGNTIYF. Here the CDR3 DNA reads TGTGCCAGCTCACTCCAGACACAGGGTGGAAACACCATATATTTT.

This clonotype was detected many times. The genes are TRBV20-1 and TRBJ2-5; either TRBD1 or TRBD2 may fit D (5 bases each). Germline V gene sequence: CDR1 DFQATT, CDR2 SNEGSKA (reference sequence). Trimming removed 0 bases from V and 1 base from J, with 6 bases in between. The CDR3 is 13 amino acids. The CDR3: CSARDGTQETQYF. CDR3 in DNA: TGCAGTGCTAGAGATGGGACCCAAGAGACCCAGTACTTC.

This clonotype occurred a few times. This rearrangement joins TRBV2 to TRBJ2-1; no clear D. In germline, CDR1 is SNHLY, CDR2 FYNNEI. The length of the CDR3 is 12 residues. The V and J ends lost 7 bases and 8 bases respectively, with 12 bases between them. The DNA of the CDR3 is TGTGCCAGCACAGGTGGAATGGATGAGCAGTTCTTC. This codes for CASTGGMDEQFF.

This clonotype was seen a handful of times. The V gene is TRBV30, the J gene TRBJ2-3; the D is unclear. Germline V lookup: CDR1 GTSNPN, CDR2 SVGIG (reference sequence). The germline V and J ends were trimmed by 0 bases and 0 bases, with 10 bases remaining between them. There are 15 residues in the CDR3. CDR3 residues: CAWSVLVSSTDTQYF. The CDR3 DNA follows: TGTGCCTGGAGTGTATTAGTCTCGAGCACAGATACGCAGTATTTT.

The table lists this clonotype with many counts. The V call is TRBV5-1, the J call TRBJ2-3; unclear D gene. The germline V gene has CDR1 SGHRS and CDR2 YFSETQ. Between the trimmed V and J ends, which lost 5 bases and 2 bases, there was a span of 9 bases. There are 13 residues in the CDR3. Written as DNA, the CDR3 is TGCGCCAGCAGAGGTCCTTCCACAGATACGCAGTATTTT. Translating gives CASRGPSTDTQYF.

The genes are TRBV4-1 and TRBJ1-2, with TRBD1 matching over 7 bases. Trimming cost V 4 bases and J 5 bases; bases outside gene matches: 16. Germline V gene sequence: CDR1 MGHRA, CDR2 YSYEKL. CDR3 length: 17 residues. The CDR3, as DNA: TGCGCCAGCAGCCGCCCCAAAATCCGACAGGGTGAATATGGCTACACCTTC. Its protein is CASSRPKIRQGEYGYTF.

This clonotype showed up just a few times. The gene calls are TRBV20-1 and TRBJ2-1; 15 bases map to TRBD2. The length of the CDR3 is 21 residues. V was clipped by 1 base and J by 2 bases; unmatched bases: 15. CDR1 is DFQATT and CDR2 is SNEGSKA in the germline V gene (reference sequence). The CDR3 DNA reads TGCAGTGCTAGAGCCAGAGCCGGGACTAGCGGGGGGACAACTACCTACAATGAGCAGTTCTTC. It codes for CSARARAGTSGGTTTYNEQFF.

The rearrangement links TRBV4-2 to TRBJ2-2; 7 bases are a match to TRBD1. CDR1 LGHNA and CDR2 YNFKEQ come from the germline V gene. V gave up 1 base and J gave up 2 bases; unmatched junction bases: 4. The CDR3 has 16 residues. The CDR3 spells CASSQGGTANTGELFF. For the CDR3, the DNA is TGTGCCAGCAGCCAAGGAGGGACAGCCAACACCGGGGAGCTGTTTTTT.

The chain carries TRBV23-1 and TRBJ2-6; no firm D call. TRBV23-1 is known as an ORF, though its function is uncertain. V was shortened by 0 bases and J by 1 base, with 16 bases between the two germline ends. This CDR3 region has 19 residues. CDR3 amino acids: CASSQSRYQSSSGANVLTF. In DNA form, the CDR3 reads TGCGCCAGCAGTCAATCGAGGTACCAGTCCTCTTCTGGGGCCAACGTCCTGACTTTC.

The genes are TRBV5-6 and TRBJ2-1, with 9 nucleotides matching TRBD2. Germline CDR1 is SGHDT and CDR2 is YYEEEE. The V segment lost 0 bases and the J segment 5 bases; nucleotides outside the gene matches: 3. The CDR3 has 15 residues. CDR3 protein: CASSLVIAGDNEQFF. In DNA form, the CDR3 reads TGTGCCAGCAGCTTGGTAATAGCGGGGGACAATGAGCAGTTCTTC. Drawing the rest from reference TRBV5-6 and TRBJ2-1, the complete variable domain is DAGVTQSPTHLIKTRGQQVTLRCSPKSGHDTVSWYQQALGQGPQFIFQYYEEEERQRGNFPDRFSGHQFPNYSSELNVNALLLGDSALYLCASSLVIAGDNEQFFGPGTRLTVL.

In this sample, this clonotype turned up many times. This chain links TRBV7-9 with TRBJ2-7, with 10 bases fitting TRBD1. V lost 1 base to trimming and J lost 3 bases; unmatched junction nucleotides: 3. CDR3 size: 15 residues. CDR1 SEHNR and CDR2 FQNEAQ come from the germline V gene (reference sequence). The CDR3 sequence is CASSLGGTGDYEQYV. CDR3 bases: TGTGCCAGCAGCTTAGGAGGGACAGGGGACTACGAGCAGTACGTC.

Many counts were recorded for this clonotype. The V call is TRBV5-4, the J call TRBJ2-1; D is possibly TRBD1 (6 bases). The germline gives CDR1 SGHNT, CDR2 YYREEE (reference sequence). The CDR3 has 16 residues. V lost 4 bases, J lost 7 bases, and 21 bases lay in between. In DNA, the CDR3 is TGTGCCAGCAGCGCCGGTCGCGCCGGGACAAATAATGAGCAGTTCTTC. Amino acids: CASSAGRAGTNNEQFF. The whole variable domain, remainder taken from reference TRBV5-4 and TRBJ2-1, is ETGVTQSPTHLIKTRGQQVTLRCSSQSGHNTVSWYQQALGQGPQFIFQYYREEENGRGNFPPRFSGLQFPNYSSELNVNALELDDSALYLCASSAGRAGTNNEQFFGPGTRLTVL.

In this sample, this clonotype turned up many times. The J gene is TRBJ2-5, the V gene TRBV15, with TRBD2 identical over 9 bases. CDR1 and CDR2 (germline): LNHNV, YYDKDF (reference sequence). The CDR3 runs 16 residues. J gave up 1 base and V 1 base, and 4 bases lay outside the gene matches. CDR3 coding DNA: TGTGCCACCAGCAGAGGAGCGGGGGGTTCCCAAGAGACCCAGTACTTC. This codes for CATSRGAGGSQETQYF.

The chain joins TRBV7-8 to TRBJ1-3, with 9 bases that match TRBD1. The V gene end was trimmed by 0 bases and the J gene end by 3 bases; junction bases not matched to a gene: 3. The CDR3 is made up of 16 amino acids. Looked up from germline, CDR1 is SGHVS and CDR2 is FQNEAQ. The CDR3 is CASSLAGTGNGNTIYF. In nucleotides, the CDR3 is TGTGCCAGCAGCTTAGCGGGGACAGGGAATGGAAACACCATATATTTT.

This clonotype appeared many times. CDR3 bases: TGCAGTGCTGTCTCTAGCAGCTCCTACGAGCAGTACGTC. Translated, it gives CSAVSSSSYEQYV. J is TRBJ2-7 and V is TRBV20-1; D might be TRBD2 (5 bases). Germline V gene data show CDR1 as DFQATT and CDR2 as SNEGSKA (reference sequence). The CDR3 totals 13 residues. Trimming removed 5 bases from V and 0 bases from J, with 11 bases in between.

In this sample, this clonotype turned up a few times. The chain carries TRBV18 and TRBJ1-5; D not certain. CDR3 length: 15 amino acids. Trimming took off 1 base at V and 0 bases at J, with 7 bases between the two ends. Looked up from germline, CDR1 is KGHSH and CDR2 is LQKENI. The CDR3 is CASSPRRDSNQPQHF. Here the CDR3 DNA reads TGTGCCAGCTCACCACGCAGAGATAGCAATCAGCCCCAGCATTTT.

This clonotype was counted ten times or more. CDR3 bases: TGTGCCAGCAGCGACGGGACGGGCTACACCGGGGAGCTGTTTTTT. Its protein is CASSDGTGYTGELFF. The V call is TRBV7-2, the J call TRBJ2-2; D tentatively reads TRBD1 or TRBD2 (5 bases each). The CDR3 sequence is 15 residues long. CDR1 is SGHTA and CDR2 is FQGNSA in the germline V gene. Trimming cost V 5 bases and J 3 bases, with 13 bases left between them.

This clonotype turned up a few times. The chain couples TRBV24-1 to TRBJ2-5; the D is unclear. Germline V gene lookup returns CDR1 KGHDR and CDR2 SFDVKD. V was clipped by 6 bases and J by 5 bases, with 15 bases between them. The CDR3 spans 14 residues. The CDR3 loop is CATSPPGSYETQYF. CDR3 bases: TGTGCCACCAGTCCCCCGGGTAGTTACGAGACCCAGTACTTC.

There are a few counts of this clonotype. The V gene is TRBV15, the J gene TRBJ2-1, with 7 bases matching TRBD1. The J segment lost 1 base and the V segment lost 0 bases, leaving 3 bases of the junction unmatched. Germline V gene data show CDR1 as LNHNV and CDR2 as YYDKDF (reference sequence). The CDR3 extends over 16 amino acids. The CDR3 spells CATSRDQGVSYNEQFF. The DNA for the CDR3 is TGTGCCACCAGCAGAGATCAGGGGGTATCCTACAATGAGCAGTTCTTC.

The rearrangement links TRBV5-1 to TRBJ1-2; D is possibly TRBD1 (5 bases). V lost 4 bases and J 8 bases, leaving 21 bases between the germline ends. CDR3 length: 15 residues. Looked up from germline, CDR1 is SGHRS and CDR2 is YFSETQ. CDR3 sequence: CASSPAGTDPPGYTF. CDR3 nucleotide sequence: TGCGCCAGCAGCCCGGCCGGGACGGATCCACCCGGCTACACCTTC.

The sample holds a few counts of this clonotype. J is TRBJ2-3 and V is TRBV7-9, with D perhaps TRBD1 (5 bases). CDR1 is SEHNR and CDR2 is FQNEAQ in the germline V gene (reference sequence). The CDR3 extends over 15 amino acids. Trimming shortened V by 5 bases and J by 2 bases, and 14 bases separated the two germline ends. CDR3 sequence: CASSPEATVTDTQYF. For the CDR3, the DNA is TGTGCCAGCAGCCCAGAAGCGACAGTCACAGATACGCAGTATTTT.

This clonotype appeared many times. The CDR3 spells CASSQVFPLFGNIGAGYTF. The CDR3 bases are TGCGCCAGCAGCCAAGTCTTCCCTTTGTTCGGGAATATCGGTGCGGGCTACACCTTC. V and J are TRBV4-1 and TRBJ1-2; D remains unclear. Trimming left V 1 base short and J 8 bases short, with 29 bases between. CDR3 length: 19 residues. CDR1 is MGHRA and CDR2 is YSYEKL in the germline V gene.

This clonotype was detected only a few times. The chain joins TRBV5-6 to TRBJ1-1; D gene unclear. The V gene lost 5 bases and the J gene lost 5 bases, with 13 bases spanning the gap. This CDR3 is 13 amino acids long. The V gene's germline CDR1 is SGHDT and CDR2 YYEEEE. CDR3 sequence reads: CASSPAGLTEAFF. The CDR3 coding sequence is TGTGCCAGCAGTCCGGCGGGTCTAACTGAAGCTTTCTTT.

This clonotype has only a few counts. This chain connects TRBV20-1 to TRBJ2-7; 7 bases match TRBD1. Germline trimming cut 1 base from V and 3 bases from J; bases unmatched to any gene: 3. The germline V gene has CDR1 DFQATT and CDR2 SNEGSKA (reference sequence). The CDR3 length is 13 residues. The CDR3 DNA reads TGCAGTGCTAGAGTCCCAGGGGGCTACGAGCAGTACTTC. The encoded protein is CSARVPGGYEQYF.

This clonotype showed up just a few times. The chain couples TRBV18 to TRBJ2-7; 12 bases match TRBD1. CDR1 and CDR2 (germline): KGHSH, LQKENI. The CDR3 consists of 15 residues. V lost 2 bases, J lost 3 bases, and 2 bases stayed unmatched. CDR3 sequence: CASSPGTGGIYEQYF. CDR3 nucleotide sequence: TGTGCCAGCTCACCAGGGACAGGGGGCATCTACGAGCAGTACTTC.

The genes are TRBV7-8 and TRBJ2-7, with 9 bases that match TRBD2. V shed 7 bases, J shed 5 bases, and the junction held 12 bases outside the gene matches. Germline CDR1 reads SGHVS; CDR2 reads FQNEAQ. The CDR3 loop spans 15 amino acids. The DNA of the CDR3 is TGTGCCAGCACCAAAAATTTAGCGGGGGTTGACGAGCAGTACTTC. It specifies CASTKNLAGVDEQYF.

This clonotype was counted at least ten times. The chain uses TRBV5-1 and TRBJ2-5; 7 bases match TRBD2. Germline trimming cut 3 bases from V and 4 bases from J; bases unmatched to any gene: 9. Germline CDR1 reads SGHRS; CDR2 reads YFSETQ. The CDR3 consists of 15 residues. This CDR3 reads CASSSNPGGLETQYF. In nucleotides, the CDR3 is TGCGCCAGCAGCTCTAACCCGGGGGGATTAGAGACCCAGTACTTC.

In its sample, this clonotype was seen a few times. The CDR3 loop is CASSRGGTNTEAFF. DNA of the CDR3: TGTGCCAGCAGTCGAGGAGGGACGAACACTGAAGCTTTCTTT. V is TRBV12-3 or TRBV12-4 and J is TRBJ1-1, with D possibly TRBD1 on 5 matching bases. V was pared by 5 bases and J by 1 base, with 11 bases between. This CDR3 spans 14 amino acids.